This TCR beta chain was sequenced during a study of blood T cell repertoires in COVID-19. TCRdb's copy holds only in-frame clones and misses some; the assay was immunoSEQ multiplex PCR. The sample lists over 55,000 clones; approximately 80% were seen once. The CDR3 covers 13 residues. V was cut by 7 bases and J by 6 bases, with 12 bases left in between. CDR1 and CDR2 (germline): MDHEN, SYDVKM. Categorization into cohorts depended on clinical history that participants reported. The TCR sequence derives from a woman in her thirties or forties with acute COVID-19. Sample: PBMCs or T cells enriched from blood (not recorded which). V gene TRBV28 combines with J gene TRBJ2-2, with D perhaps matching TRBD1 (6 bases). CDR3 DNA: TGTGCCAGCAAACCACAGGGATCCGGGGAGCTGTTTTTT. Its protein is CASKPQGSGELFF.